The 13 T cell receptor beta chains in this list originate from one sample, sequenced in a study of PD-L1 blockade in urothelial cancer. Time point indicated: pretreatment peripheral blood. The protocol was immunoSEQ multiplex PCR, while the TCRdb copy is restricted to in-frame clones and leaves out a portion. Counted here are tens of thousands of clones, approximately 80% occurring once; the ten biggest clones make up 2.5% to 4%. The source material was PBMCs, sampled around atezolizumab (anti-PD-L1) treatment. The receptors shown here come from a man aged 70 or older with urothelial cancer.

The chain employs TRBV7-9 and TRBJ2-1, with 8 bases matching TRBD1. With 5 bases clipped from V and 4 bases from J, the junction kept 4 bases outside the gene matches. This CDR3 spans 14 amino acids. Germline V gene data show CDR1 as SEHNR and CDR2 as FQNEAQ (reference sequence). CDR3 bases: TGTGCCAGCAGCATACGACAGGGGTACAATGAGCAGTTCTTC. The encoded protein is CASSIRQGYNEQFF.

This chain joins TRBV30 and TRBJ2-3; TRBD2 might be the D (6 bases). The V and J ends lost 4 bases and 2 bases respectively, with 13 bases between them. Per germline, CDR1 GTSNPN and CDR2 SVGIG (reference sequence). The CDR3 runs 14 residues. CDR3 in DNA: TGTGCCTGGACCGACGCGGGAATCACAGATACGCAGTATTTT. The encoded protein is CAWTDAGITDTQYF.

The CDR3 sequence is CASSPRTGGHETQYF. CDR3 nucleotide sequence: TGCGCCAGCAGCCCAAGGACAGGGGGCCATGAGACCCAGTACTTC. This rearrangement joins TRBV5-1 to TRBJ2-5; 11 nucleotides agree with TRBD1. Germline V CDR1 and CDR2: SGHRS, YFSETQ. The trim removed 4 bases at V and 5 bases at J, leaving 7 bases unmatched. The CDR3 sequence is 15 residues long.

The chain has TRBV2 and TRBJ1-2; the D gene is possibly TRBD1 (5 bases). Trimming left V 1 base short and J 0 bases short, with 6 bases between. CDR3 length equals 14 residues. Germline V gives CDR1 SNHLY, CDR2 FYNNEI. The CDR3 reads CASSEGQTNYGYTF. In DNA form, the CDR3 reads TGTGCCAGCAGTGAAGGACAGACTAACTATGGCTACACCTTC. Complete variable domain (other parts from reference TRBV2 and TRBJ1-2): EPEVTQTPSHQVTQMGQEVILRCVPISNHLYFYWYRQILGQKVEFLVSFYNNEISEKSEIFDDQFSVERPDGSNFTLKIRSTKLEDSAMYFCASSEGQTNYGYTFGSGTRLTVV.

The J gene is TRBJ2-6, the V gene TRBV15; D possibly corresponds to TRBD1 (6 bases). V was cut by 8 bases and J by 0 bases, with 8 bases left in between. CDR1 is LNHNV, CDR2 YYDKDF, per germline (reference sequence). The CDR3 is made up of 14 amino acids. The CDR3 DNA sequence: TGTGCCACCCAAGGGGGCTCTGGGGCCAACGTCCTGACTTTC. Protein sequence: CATQGGSGANVLTF.

This chain links TRBV6-1 with TRBJ1-4; TRBD1 matches at 11 bases. Germline CDR1 is MNHNS and CDR2 is SASEGT. The trim removed 3 bases at V and 7 bases at J, leaving 4 bases unmatched. The CDR3 has 15 amino acids. Here the CDR3 reads CASSDGTGGIEKLFF. The CDR3 coding sequence is TGTGCCAGCAGTGATGGGACAGGGGGAATTGAAAAACTGTTTTTT.

The chain employs TRBV7-9 and TRBJ1-1; 7 nucleotides agree with TRBD1. Germline V gene lookup returns CDR1 SEHNR and CDR2 FQNEAQ (reference sequence). V gave up 5 bases and J gave up 1 base; unmatched junction bases: 1. The length of the CDR3 is 13 residues. CDR3 sequence (DNA): TGTGCCAGCAGCAGACAGGGGAACACTGAAGCTTTCTTT. Translating gives CASSRQGNTEAFF.

The table lists this clone with a count of one. V is TRBV7-9 and J is TRBJ2-5, with D tentatively TRBD1 (6 bases). CDR1 and CDR2 (germline): SEHNR, FQNEAQ (reference sequence). There are 13 residues in the CDR3. Trimming cost V 5 bases and J 4 bases, with 11 bases left between them. The CDR3 sequence: CASSPQGRETQYF. CDR3 nucleotides: TGTGCCAGCAGCCCACAGGGAAGAGAGACCCAGTACTTC. Together with reference TRBV7-9 and TRBJ2-5, the CDR3 gives the full variable domain: DTGVSQNPRHKITKRGQNVTFRCDPISEHNRLYWYRQTLGQGPEFLTYFQNEAQLEKSRLLSDRFSAERPKGSFSTLEIQRTEQGDSAMYLCASSPQGRETQYFGPGTRLLVL.

The chain has TRBV30 and TRBJ1-4; D is uncertain. V was pared by 8 bases and J by 5 bases, with 15 bases between. The germline gives CDR1 GTSNPN, CDR2 SVGIG (reference sequence). This CDR3 has 13 residues. CDR3 sequence: CAVLRRENEKLFF. The CDR3 DNA reads as TGTGCCGTCTTGAGGAGGGAAAATGAAAAACTGTTTTTT. Full variable domain (missing parts from reference TRBV30 and TRBJ1-4): SQTIHQWPATLVQPVGSPLSLECTVEGTSNPNLYWYRQAAGRGLQLLFYSVGIGQISSEVPQNLSASRPQDRQFILSSKKLLLSDSGFYLCAVLRRENEKLFFGSGTQLSVL.

This clone came up once. J is TRBJ1-2 and V is TRBV5-4, with 7 bases identical to TRBD1. CDR1 and CDR2 from the germline V gene are SGHNT and YYREEE (reference sequence). Losses at the gene ends were 7 bases for V and 0 bases for J; bases not matched to a gene: 12. This CDR3 spans 16 amino acids. The CDR3 region has the DNA TGTGCCAGCCATATAGGGGGCGGGTCAGCTAACTATGGCTACACCTTC. The encoded protein is CASHIGGGSANYGYTF. The full variable domain, rest sourced from reference TRBV5-4 and TRBJ1-2, is ETGVTQSPTHLIKTRGQQVTLRCSSQSGHNTVSWYQQALGQGPQFIFQYYREEENGRGNFPPRFSGLQFPNYSSELNVNALELDDSALYLCASHIGGGSANYGYTFGSGTRLTVV.

V is TRBV10-1 and J is TRBJ2-1; TRBD1 matches at 8 bases. Germline V lookup: CDR1 WNHNN, CDR2 SYGVQD (reference sequence). The ends lost 2 bases at V and 4 bases at J; junction bases unmatched: 7. The CDR3 is 16 amino acids. CDR3 DNA sequence: TGCGCCAGCAGTGAGACAGGGGGATCATCGTACAATGAGCAGTTCTTC. This gives the protein CASSETGGSSYNEQFF.

The CDR3 DNA reads TGTGCCAGTAGTATAGGCCGGACTAGCGGCAACACCGGGGAGCTGTTTTTT. It is translated as CASSIGRTSGNTGELFF. This chain connects TRBV19 to TRBJ2-2, with 10 bases that match TRBD2. Germline V gene sequence: CDR1 LNHDA, CDR2 SQIVND (reference sequence). The CDR3 is made up of 17 amino acids. V was pared by 1 base and J by 2 bases, with 4 bases of the junction left unmatched. Full variable domain (outside the CDR3, taken from reference TRBV19 and TRBJ2-2): DGGITQSPKYLFRKEGQNVTLSCEQNLNHDAMYWYRQDPGQGLRLIYYSQIVNDFQKGDIAEGYSVSREKKESFPLTVTSAQKNPTAFYLCASSIGRTSGNTGELFFGEGSRLTVL.

The V gene is TRBV25-1, the J gene TRBJ1-2, with 8 bases fitting TRBD1. J gave up 3 bases and V 6 bases, and 12 bases lay outside the gene matches. The CDR3 spans 16 residues. Germline values: CDR1 MGHDK, CDR2 SYGVNS. CDR3 in amino acids: CASRKSGQGLDYGYTF. DNA of the CDR3: TGTGCCAGCAGGAAATCCGGACAGGGCCTTGACTATGGCTACACCTTC.